These 17 T cell receptor beta chains were sequenced from one sample in a study of cytomegalovirus exposure and HLA in healthy donors. In the PCR, 60 Vbeta and 13 Jbeta primers were used. Sequenced by immunoSEQ multiplex PCR; TCRdb stores in-frame clones only, minus some. Of around 180,000 clones listed, around 79% are singletons. Sequenced sample: PBMCs. These receptors originate from a woman in her forties or fifties in good health and CMV-seronegative.

The chain combines TRBV5-1 with TRBJ1-2, with D possibly TRBD1 on 6 matching bases. The V gene's germline CDR1 is SGHRS and CDR2 YFSETQ. The CDR3 is 15 amino acids. V was shortened by 3 bases and J by 1 base, with 13 bases between the two germline ends. CDR3 protein: CASSSRGQGNYGYTF. Written as DNA, the CDR3 is TGCGCCAGCAGCTCGCGGGGGCAGGGTAACTATGGCTACACCTTC. Together with reference TRBV5-1 and TRBJ1-2, the CDR3 gives the full variable domain: KAGVTQTPRYLIKTRGQQVTLSCSPISGHRSVSWYQQTPGQGLQFLFEYFSETQRNKGNFPGRFSGRQFSNSRSEMNVSTLELGDSALYLCASSSRGQGNYGYTFGSGTRLTVV.

This clone appeared a few times. This chain uses TRBV5-5 with TRBJ1-1, with 10 bases that match TRBD1. The CDR3 contains 14 residues. V lost 5 bases to trimming and J lost 5 bases; unmatched junction nucleotides: 6. CDR1 is SGHKS and CDR2 is YYEKEE in the germline V gene (reference sequence). CDR3: CASSITGQGTEAFF. CDR3 nucleotides: TGTGCCAGCAGTATCACGGGACAGGGGACTGAAGCTTTCTTT. Based on the CDR3 plus reference TRBV5-5 and TRBJ1-1, the full variable domain is DAGVTQSPTHLIKTRGQQVTLRCSPISGHKSVSWYQQVLGQGPQFIFQYYEKEERGRGNFPDRFSARQFPNYSSELNVNALLLGDSALYLCASSITGQGTEAFFGQGTRLTVV.

The rearrangement uses TRBV11-2 and TRBJ2-1; TRBD2 matches at 11 bases. Germline CDR1 SGHAT, CDR2 FQNNGV. With V trimmed by 5 bases and J by 2 bases, 14 bases remained unmatched. This CDR3 has 19 amino acids. CDR3 loop: CASSRLAGQPQSPYNEQFF. The CDR3 coding sequence is TGTGCCAGCAGCCGACTAGCGGGACAACCCCAAAGCCCCTACAATGAGCAGTTCTTC.

The chain combines TRBV7-9 with TRBJ1-1; no reliable D call. The CDR3 is made up of 15 amino acids. CDR1 is SEHNR and CDR2 is FQNEAQ in the germline V gene (reference sequence). V dropped 5 bases and J dropped 1 base, with 14 bases sitting between them. The CDR3 DNA reads TGTGCCAGCAGCCCGGGCTGGGGAGGGAACACTGAAGCTTTCTTT. The encoded protein is CASSPGWGGNTEAFF.

V gene TRBV7-3 combines with J gene TRBJ1-1, with D possibly TRBD1 on 5 matching bases. V was trimmed by 4 bases and J by 4 bases, leaving 10 bases between them. CDR1 is SGHTA, CDR2 FQGTGA, per germline. This CDR3 is built from 13 residues. This chain's CDR3 is CASSSGHLTEAFF. DNA for the CDR3: TGTGCCAGCAGCTCAGGACATCTCACTGAAGCTTTCTTT.

The CDR3 loop reads CASSLVAGLKETQYF. The CDR3 bases are TGTGCCAGCAGCTTGGTAGCGGGGTTAAAAGAGACCCAGTACTTC. This sequence joins TRBV7-9 and TRBJ2-5, with 8 nucleotides matching TRBD2. This CDR3 is built from 15 residues. Germline V lookup: CDR1 SEHNR, CDR2 FQNEAQ (reference sequence). Trimming cost V 3 bases and J 3 bases; bases outside gene matches: 6.

This clone was seen more than once but under ten times. V is TRBV6-5 and J is TRBJ1-4, with 7 bases aligning to TRBD1. Per the germline V gene, CDR1 is MNHEY and CDR2 is SVGAGI. CDR3 length equals 16 residues. With V trimmed by 1 base and J by 9 bases, 11 bases remained unmatched. In DNA, the CDR3 is TGTGCCAGCAGTTACTTTCCACCACAGGGGTCAAAAAAACTGTTTTTT. Its protein is CASSYFPPQGSKKLFF.

CDR3 residues: CASSFGNQETQYF. The DNA of the CDR3 is TGTGCCAGCAGTTTCGGGAATCAAGAGACCCAGTACTTC. The chain uses TRBV27 and TRBJ2-5, with TRBD2 as a possible D gene (5 bases). The germline V gene has CDR1 MNHEY and CDR2 SMNVEV (reference sequence). The CDR3 sequence is 13 residues long. V dropped 3 bases and J dropped 2 bases, with 7 bases sitting between them.

The V and J genes are TRBV19 and TRBJ1-5; possible D gene TRBD1, 6 bases. CDR3 length: 13 amino acids. Trimming took off 4 bases at V and 6 bases at J, with 10 bases between the two ends. CDR1 is LNHDA and CDR2 is SQIVND in the germline V gene (reference sequence). The CDR3 is CASSTRRGQPQHF. CDR3 bases: TGTGCCAGTAGTACTCGCAGGGGTCAGCCCCAGCATTTT.

The genes are TRBV18 and TRBJ2-7, with D tentatively TRBD1 (6 bases). The length of the CDR3 is 15 residues. V lost 2 bases and J lost 3, with 14 bases in between. From germline, CDR1 is KGHSH and CDR2 LQKENI. CDR3 DNA sequence: TGTGCCAGCTCACCAACAGGGACGGTGGGCTACGAGCAGTACTTC. Protein: CASSPTGTVGYEQYF. The whole variable domain, filled in from reference TRBV18 and TRBJ2-7, reads NAGVMQNPRHLVRRRGQEARLRCSPMKGHSHVYWYRQLPEEGLKFMVYLQKENIIDESGMPKERFSAEFPKEGPSILRIQQVVRGDSAAYFCASSPTGTVGYEQYFGPGTRLTVT.

The gene calls are TRBV2 and TRBJ2-2; possible D gene TRBD1, 6 bases. This CDR3 has 15 amino acids. V was cut by 3 bases and J by 6 bases, with 14 bases left in between. Looked up from germline, CDR1 is SNHLY and CDR2 is FYNNEI. Here the CDR3 reads CASSDLAGVAGELFF. The CDR3 nucleotides read TGTGCCAGCAGTGATTTGGCAGGGGTGGCCGGGGAGCTGTTTTTT. Full variable domain (remainder filled in from reference TRBV2 and TRBJ2-2): EPEVTQTPSHQVTQMGQEVILRCVPISNHLYFYWYRQILGQKVEFLVSFYNNEISEKSEIFDDQFSVERPDGSNFTLKIRSTKLEDSAMYFCASSDLAGVAGELFFGEGSRLTVL.

The chain combines TRBV29-1 with TRBJ1-1; no clear D. The CDR3 has 14 residues. Between the trimmed V and J ends, which lost 0 bases and 0 bases, there was a span of 8 bases. Germline CDR1 is SQVTM and CDR2 is ANQGSEA. In nucleotides, the CDR3 is TGCAGCGTTGAAGATGGGAGAGTGAACACTGAAGCTTTCTTT. Protein sequence: CSVEDGRVNTEAFF.

This clone has only a few counts. The V call is TRBV6-5, the J call TRBJ1-1; 9 bases line up with TRBD1. The CDR3 is made up of 13 amino acids. V gave up 4 bases and J gave up 10 bases; unmatched junction bases: 7. Per germline, CDR1 MNHEY and CDR2 SVGAGI. CDR3 DNA: TGTGCCAGCAGTTCCCGGGACAGGGTAGGAGCTTTCTTT. It specifies CASSSRDRVGAFF.

The chain employs TRBV28 and TRBJ2-7, with unresolved D. V lost 3 bases and J lost 2, with 8 bases in between. The CDR3 spans 13 residues. Germline CDR1 and CDR2: MDHEN and SYDVKM. CDR3 sequence (DNA): TGTGCCAGCAGTTTTTCTGGCACCTACGAGCAGTACTTC. It yields the protein CASSFSGTYEQYF. The full variable domain, with the rest looked up from reference TRBV28 and TRBJ2-7, is DVKVTQSSRYLVKRTGEKVFLECVQDMDHENMFWYRQDPGLGLRLIYFSYDVKMKEKGDIPEGYSVSREKKERFSLILESASTNQTSMYLCASSFSGTYEQYFGPGTRLTVT.

The J gene is TRBJ1-1, the V gene TRBV30; D not certain. Trimming took 0 bases from V and 3 from J, leaving 8 bases between them. Germline CDR1 reads GTSNPN; CDR2 reads SVGIG (reference sequence). This CDR3 spans 13 amino acids. The DNA for the CDR3 is TGTGCCTGGAGTGTTGTGGGCTACACTGAAGCTTTCTTT. It codes for CAWSVVGYTEAFF.

The rearrangement links TRBV4-2 to TRBJ1-5; D perhaps matches TRBD1 (5 bases). Per the germline V gene, CDR1 is LGHNA and CDR2 is YNFKEQ. With 0 bases removed from V and 5 bases from J, the gap between germline ends came to 11 bases. This CDR3 is 15 amino acids long. CDR3 in DNA: TGTGCCAGCAGCCAAGAGGGAGGGGTAGATCAGCCCCAGCATTTT. It is translated as CASSQEGGVDQPQHF.

J is TRBJ1-5 and V is TRBV7-9; the D is unclear. Germline CDR1 is SEHNR and CDR2 is FQNEAQ (reference sequence). CDR3 length: 12 residues. V lost 5 bases, J lost 7 bases, and 9 bases lay in between. CDR3 region: CASSNQVQPQHF. The CDR3 bases are TGTGCCAGCAGCAATCAGGTGCAGCCCCAGCATTTT.